This T cell receptor beta chain was captured by sequencing in a study of T-cell memory formation after mild COVID-19. Background on the study: Across donors, TCR clusters were largely donor specific. Study results and limitations: CD4+ contracting clones were mainly CM and EM; CD8+ ones, EMRA. There were some responding clones in pre-infection memory, which suggested that cross-reactive memory had joined.

This CDR3 contains 14 residues. CDR1 is SGHKS, CDR2 YYEKEE, per germline (reference sequence). After removal of 1 base from V and 2 bases from J, the junction contained 2 bases not matched to a gene. The TCR alpha and TCR beta cDNA libraries, bearing sample barcodes and UMIs, were generated by 5'RACE using constant-segment primers. TCRdb independently ran MiXCR on the 5' RACE reads; one entry per CDR3 protein. The sample has about 90,000 distinct CDR3 sequences, approximately 13% seen once. In regard to this clonotype: The target antigen is unknown.

What was sequenced was PBMCs or a T cell subset sorted from them (not recorded which). V is TRBV5-5 and J is TRBJ2-5; 7 nucleotides match TRBD2. This TCR came from an adult woman who had mild COVID-19 (a few samples of this study predate the infection). Cell type and time point are not known. CDR3 protein: CASSLYGGQETQYF. The CDR3 DNA reads TGTGCCAGCAGCTTGTACGGGGGGCAAGAGACCCAGTACTTC.